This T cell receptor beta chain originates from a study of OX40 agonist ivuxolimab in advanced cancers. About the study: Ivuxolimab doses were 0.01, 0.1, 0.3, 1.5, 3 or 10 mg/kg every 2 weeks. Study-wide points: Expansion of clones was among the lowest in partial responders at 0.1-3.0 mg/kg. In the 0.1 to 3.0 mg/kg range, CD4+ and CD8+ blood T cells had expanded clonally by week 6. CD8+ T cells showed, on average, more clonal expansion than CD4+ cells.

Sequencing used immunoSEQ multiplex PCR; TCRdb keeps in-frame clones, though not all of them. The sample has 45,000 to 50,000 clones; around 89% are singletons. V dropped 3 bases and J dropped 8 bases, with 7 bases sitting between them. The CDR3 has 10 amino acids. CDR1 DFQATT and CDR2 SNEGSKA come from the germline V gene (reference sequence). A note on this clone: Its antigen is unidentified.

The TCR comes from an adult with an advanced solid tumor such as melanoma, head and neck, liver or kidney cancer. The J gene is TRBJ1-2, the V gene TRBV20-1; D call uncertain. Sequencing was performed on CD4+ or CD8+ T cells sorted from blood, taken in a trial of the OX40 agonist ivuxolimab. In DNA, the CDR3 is TGCAGTGCTAGTTCGGGGGGCTACACCTTC. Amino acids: CSASSGGYTF.